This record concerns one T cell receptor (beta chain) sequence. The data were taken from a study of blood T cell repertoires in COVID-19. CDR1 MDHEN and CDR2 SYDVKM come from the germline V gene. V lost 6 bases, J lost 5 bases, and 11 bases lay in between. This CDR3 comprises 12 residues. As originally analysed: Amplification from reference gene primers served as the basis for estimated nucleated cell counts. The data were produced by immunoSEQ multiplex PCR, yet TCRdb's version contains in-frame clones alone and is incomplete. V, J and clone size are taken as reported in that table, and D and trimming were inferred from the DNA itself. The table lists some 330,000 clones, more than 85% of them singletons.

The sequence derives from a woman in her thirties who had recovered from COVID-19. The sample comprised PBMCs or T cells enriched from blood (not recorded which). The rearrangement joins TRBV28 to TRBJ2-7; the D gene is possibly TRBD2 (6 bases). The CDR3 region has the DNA TGTGCCAGCAGGCGGGATTGGGACGAGCAGTACTTC. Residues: CASRRDWDEQYF.